One and the same sample provided the 6 T cell receptor beta chains below, sequenced in a study of identical twins. TCRdb reanalysed the 5' RACE reads using MiXCR and keeps one entry per CDR3 protein. The table records roughly 750,000 distinct CDR3 sequences, around 21% of them present only once. These data also featured in a second study, about T cells expressing NK-cell markers.

The sample was PBMCs. The source of these receptors is a young woman in good health.

There are a few counts of this clonotype. The V and J genes are TRBV10-3 and TRBJ2-7, with TRBD1 matching 8 bases. The CDR3 has 13 residues. CDR1 ENHRY and CDR2 SYGVKD come from the germline V gene. V was clipped by 7 bases and J by 10 bases; unmatched bases: 12. The CDR3 nucleotides read TGTGCCATCACCGTGGGACAGGAAGCCGAACAGTACTTC. Protein product: CAITVGQEAEQYF.

The V call is TRBV20-1, the J call TRBJ2-7, with 9 bases identical to TRBD1. This CDR3 spans 14 amino acids. Germline V gene lookup returns CDR1 DFQATT and CDR2 SNEGSKA (reference sequence). Trimming at V came to 6 bases and at J to 3 bases, leaving 9 bases not matched to a gene. As DNA, the CDR3 is TGCAGTGCCGCCCCCGGGACAGGGAACTACGAGCAGTACTTC. Encoded protein: CSAAPGTGNYEQYF.

This clonotype was seen just once. The chain combines TRBV5-6 with TRBJ2-1; D gene ambiguous. The germline V and J ends were trimmed by 4 bases and 6 bases, with 17 bases remaining between them. Germline loops: CDR1 SGHDT, CDR2 YYEEEE. This CDR3 comprises 15 residues. The CDR3 sequence is CASSPPPPRFNEQFF. For the CDR3, the DNA is TGTGCCAGCAGCCCCCCGCCGCCCCGGTTCAATGAGCAGTTCTTC.

The chain has TRBV7-2 and TRBJ1-5; D might be TRBD1 (6 bases). The V end was cut by 5 bases, the J end by 7 bases, with 12 bases between. The CDR3 extends over 13 amino acids. Per the germline V gene, CDR1 is SGHTA and CDR2 is FQGNSA. In nucleotides, the CDR3 is TGTGCCAGCAGCGCCTCACAGGGACAGCCCCAGCATTTT. Protein sequence: CASSASQGQPQHF.

This clonotype was picked up a small number of times. The CDR3 region is CASSYGTSGFTEQFF. DNA for the CDR3: TGCGCCAGCAGCTACGGGACTAGCGGGTTTACTGAGCAGTTCTTC. The chain recombines TRBV4-3 with TRBJ2-1, with 12 bases fitting TRBD2. The CDR3 covers 15 residues. V dropped 5 bases and J dropped 9; count of bases not matched to a gene: 8. Germline V lookup: CDR1 LGHNA, CDR2 YSLEER.

The gene calls are TRBV9 and TRBJ2-5; D unresolved. The germline V gene encodes CDR1 SGDLS and CDR2 YYNGEE. The CDR3 consists of 13 residues. Deletions cut 2 bases from V and 5 bases from J, with 10 bases between. The CDR3 spells CASSVGGKETQYF. In nucleotides, the CDR3 is TGTGCCAGCAGCGTGGGCGGCAAGGAGACCCAGTACTTC.